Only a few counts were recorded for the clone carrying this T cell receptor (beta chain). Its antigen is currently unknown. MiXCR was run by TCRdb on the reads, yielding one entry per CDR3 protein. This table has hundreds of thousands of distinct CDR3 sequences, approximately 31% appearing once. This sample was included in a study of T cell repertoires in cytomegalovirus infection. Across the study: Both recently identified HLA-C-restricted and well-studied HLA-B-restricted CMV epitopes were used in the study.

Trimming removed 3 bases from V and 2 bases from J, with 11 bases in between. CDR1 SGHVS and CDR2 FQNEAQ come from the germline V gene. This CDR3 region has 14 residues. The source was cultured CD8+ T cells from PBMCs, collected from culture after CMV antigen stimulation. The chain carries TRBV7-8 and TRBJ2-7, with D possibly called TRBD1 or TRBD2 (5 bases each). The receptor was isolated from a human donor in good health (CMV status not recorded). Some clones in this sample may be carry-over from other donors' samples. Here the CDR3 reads CASSFRQTTYEQYF. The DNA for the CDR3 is TGTGCCAGCAGCTTTAGACAGACTACCTACGAGCAGTACTTC.